The entry that follows covers one T cell receptor beta chain sequence. The sample originates from a study of blood T cell repertoires in COVID-19. Overall study context: There were acute and convalescent COVID-19 samples, and they came from the United States, Italy and Spain. Sample material is recorded as cDNA or gDNA derived from T cells, B-cell-depleted T cells, or PBMCs.

As originally analysed: Nucleated cell number was recorded as an estimate derived from reference gene primer amplification. This table comes from immunoSEQ multiplex PCR, and its TCRdb copy is limited to in-frame clones, with some not included. The V and J calls and clone size are taken from that table; D and trimming were inferred from the DNA. The table lists fewer than 25,000 clones, 80% to 95% of them singletons. The CDR3 has 15 residues. The V gene end was trimmed by 4 bases and the J gene end by 0 bases; junction bases not matched to a gene: 6. CDR1 and CDR2 from the germline V gene are SGHRS and YFSETQ.

The receptor's source is a woman in her seventies with active COVID-19. The material sequenced was peripheral blood. The chain recombines TRBV5-1 with TRBJ1-1; TRBD1 agrees at 7 bases. The CDR3 DNA is TGCGCCAGCAGCCAACGGGGACAGATGAACACTGAAGCTTTCTTT. Translation gives CASSQRGQMNTEAFF.